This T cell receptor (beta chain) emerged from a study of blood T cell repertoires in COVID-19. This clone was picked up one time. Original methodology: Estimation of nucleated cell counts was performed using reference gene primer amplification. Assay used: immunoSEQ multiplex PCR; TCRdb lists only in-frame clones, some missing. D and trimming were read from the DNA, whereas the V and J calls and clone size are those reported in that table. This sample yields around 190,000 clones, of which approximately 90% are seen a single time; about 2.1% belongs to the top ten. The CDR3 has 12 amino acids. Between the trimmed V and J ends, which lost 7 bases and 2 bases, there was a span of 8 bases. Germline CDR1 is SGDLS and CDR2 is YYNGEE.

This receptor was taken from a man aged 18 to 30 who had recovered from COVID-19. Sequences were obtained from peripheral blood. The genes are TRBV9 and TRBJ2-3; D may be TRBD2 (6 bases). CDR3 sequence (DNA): TGTGCCAGCGGGAGGACCACAGATACGCAGTATTTT. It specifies CASGRTTDTQYF.